This record concerns one T cell receptor beta chain sequence. The V gene lost 2 bases and the J gene lost 4 bases, with 11 bases spanning the gap. The CDR3 is 14 amino acids. This specimen comes from a study of blood T cells in healthy people across ages. Using a J-beta primer mix together with a sample-barcoded 5' primer, a second PCR was run for about 7 to 12 cycles. The template-switch adaptor was a 5' adaptor with 12 random nucleotides. It tagged each cDNA molecule. One entry per CDR3 protein results from TCRdb running MiXCR on the 5' RACE reads. Found here are about 1,800,000 distinct CDR3 sequences, over 25% of them singletons; the top ten hold 7.7%.

The chain joins TRBV12-3 or TRBV12-4 to TRBJ1-1; D unclear. Sequenced material: blood. The TCR originated in a woman in her twenties or thirties in good health. The CDR3 loop reads CASSLWRVGTEAFF. CDR3 coding DNA: TGTGCCAGCAGTTTATGGCGGGTAGGCACTGAAGCTTTCTTT.